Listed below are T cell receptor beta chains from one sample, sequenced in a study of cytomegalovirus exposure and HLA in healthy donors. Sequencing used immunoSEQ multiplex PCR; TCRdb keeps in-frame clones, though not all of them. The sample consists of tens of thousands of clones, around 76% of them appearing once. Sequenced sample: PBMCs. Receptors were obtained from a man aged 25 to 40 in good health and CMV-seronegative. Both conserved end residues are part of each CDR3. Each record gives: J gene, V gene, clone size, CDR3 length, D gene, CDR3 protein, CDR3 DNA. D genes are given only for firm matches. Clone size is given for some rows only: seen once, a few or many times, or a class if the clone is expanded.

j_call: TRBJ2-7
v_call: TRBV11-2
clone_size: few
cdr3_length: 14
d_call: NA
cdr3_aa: CASSPRTLGSEQYF
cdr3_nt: TGTGCCAGCAGCCCTCGGACTTTGGGAAGCGAGCAGTACTTC

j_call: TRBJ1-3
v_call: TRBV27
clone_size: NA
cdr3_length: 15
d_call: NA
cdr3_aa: CASRRAQGAGNTIYF
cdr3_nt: TGTGCCAGCAGAAGGGCACAGGGTGCCGGAAACACCATATATTTT

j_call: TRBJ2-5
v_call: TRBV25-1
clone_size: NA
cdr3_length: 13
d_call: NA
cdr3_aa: CASSESFQETQYF
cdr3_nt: TGTGCCAGCAGTGAAAGCTTCCAAGAGACCCAGTACTTC

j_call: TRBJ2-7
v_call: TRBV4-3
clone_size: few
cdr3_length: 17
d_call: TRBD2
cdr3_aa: CASSQSRGTSGSYEQYF
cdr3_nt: TGCGCCAGCAGCCAATCTAGGGGGACTAGCGGCTCCTACGAGCAGTACTTC

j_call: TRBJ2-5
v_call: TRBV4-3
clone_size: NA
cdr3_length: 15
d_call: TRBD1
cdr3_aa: CASSPWTGRQETQYF
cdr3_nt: TGCGCCAGCAGCCCATGGACAGGGCGTCAAGAGACCCAGTACTTC

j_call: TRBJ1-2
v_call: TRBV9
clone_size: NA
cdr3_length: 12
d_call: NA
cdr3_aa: CASSHEGGGYTF
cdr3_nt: TGTGCCAGCAGCCACGAGGGGGGGGGATACACCTTC

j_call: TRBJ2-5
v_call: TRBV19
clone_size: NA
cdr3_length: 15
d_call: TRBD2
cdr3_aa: CASRLAGGARETQYF
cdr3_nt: TGTGCCAGTCGACTAGCGGGTGGGGCCCGGGAGACCCAGTACTTC

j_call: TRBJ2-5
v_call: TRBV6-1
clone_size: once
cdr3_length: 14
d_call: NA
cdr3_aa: CASSEVQGWETQYF
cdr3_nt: TGTGCCAGCAGTGAAGTCCAGGGTTGGGAGACCCAGTACTTC

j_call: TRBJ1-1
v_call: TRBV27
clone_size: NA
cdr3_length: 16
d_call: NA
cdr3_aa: CASSLLAGAMNTEAFF
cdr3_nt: TGTGCCAGCAGTTTATTGGCAGGGGCGATGAACACTGAAGCTTTCTTT

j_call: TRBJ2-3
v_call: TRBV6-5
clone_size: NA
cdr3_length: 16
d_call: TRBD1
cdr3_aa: CASSYSGQGSPDTQYF
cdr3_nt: TGTGCCAGCAGTTACTCGGGACAGGGGAGTCCAGATACGCAGTATTTT

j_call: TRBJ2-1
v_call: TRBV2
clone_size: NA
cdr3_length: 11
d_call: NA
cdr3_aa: CASSDSEEQFF
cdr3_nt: TGTGCCAGCAGCGATTCTGAGGAGCAGTTCTTC

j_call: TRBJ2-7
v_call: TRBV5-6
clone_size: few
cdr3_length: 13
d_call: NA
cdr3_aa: CASSARSSYEQYF
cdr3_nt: TGTGCCAGCAGCGCCCGGAGCTCCTACGAGCAGTACTTC

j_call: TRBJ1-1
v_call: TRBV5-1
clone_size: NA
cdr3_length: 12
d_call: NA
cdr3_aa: CASRDTNTGAFF
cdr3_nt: TGCGCCAGCAGGGACACGAACACTGGAGCTTTCTTT

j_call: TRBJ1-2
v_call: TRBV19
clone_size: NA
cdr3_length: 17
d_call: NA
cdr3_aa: CASSIFAVSSGNYGYTF
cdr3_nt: TGTGCCAGTAGTATTTTTGCCGTTTCGTCAGGGAACTATGGCTACACCTTC

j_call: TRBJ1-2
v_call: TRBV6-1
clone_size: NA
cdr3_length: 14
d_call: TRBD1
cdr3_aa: CASRGTGGDYGYTF
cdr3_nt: TGTGCCAGCAGGGGGACAGGGGGGGATTATGGCTACACCTTC

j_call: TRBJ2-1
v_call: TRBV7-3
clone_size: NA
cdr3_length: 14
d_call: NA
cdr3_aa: CASSSPTGTREQFF
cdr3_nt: TGTGCCAGCAGCTCGCCGACCGGGACTCGAGAGCAGTTCTTC

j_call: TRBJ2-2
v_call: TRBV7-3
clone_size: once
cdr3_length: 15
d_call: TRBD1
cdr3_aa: CASSPNRGNTGELFF
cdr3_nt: TGTGCCAGCAGCCCGAACAGGGGGAACACCGGGGAGCTGTTTTTT

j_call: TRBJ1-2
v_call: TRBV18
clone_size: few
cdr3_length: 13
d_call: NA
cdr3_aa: CASSPQGRSGYTF
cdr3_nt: TGTGCCAGCTCACCCCAGGGAAGGTCTGGCTACACCTTC

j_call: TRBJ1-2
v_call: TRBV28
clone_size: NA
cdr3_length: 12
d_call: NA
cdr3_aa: CASTPEGSGYTF
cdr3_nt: TGTGCCAGCACACCCGAGGGATCTGGCTACACCTTC

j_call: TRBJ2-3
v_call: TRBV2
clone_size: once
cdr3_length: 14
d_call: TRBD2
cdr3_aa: CASSLAGGPDTQYF
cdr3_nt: TGTGCCAGCAGTTTAGCGGGAGGGCCCGATACGCAGTATTTT